The next 32 T cell receptor beta chains were all read from a single sample in a study of CD8+CD57+ T cells in acquired aplastic anemia. Genomic DNA templated the TCR beta VDJ and CDR3 profiling. TCRdb re-derived calls from the reads in MiXCR, one entry per CDR3 protein. The data contain about 210,000 distinct CDR3 sequences, around 60% of them singletons. The sample taken for sequencing was sorted CD4+, CD8+, or CD8+CD57+ T cells (not recorded which) from PBMCs. These receptors came from a human donor in good health.

Ten or more counts support this clonotype. The chain has TRBV6-5 and TRBJ1-1, with D possibly TRBD1 on 5 matching bases. The germline CDR1 and CDR2 sequences are MNHEY and SVGAGI. The CDR3 has 15 amino acids. V was pared by 7 bases and J by 4 bases, with 19 bases between. The CDR3 loop reads CASMETAPRATEAFF. Written as DNA, the CDR3 is TGTGCCAGCATGGAGACAGCACCCCGGGCCACTGAAGCTTTCTTT.

This chain's CDR3 is CASSELDRLNTEAFF. The CDR3 nucleotides are TGTGCCAGCAGTGAATTGGACAGACTTAACACTGAAGCTTTCTTT. The V gene is TRBV2, the J gene TRBJ1-1; the D gene is possibly TRBD1 (6 bases). Per germline, CDR1 SNHLY and CDR2 FYNNEI. The V end lost 2 bases, the J end lost 2 bases, and 12 bases lay between the germline ends. The CDR3 is made up of 15 amino acids.

Details on this clonotype: It may be a read error: a sequence one base away is much more abundant. The rearrangement links TRBV25-1 to TRBJ1-1, with TRBD1 as a possible D gene (6 bases). Looked up from germline, CDR1 is MGHDK and CDR2 is SYGVNS. V was trimmed by 8 bases and J by 5 bases, leaving 9 bases between them. This CDR3 contains 11 residues. CDR3 residues: CASGTGTEAFF. Here the CDR3 DNA reads TGTGCCAGCGGTACAGGGACTGAAGCTTTCTTT. Combining the CDR3 with reference TRBV25-1 and TRBJ1-1 gives the whole variable domain EADIYQTPRYLVIGTGKKITLECSQTMGHDKMYWYQQDPGMELHLIHYSYGVNSTEKGDLSSESTVSRIRTEHFPLTLESARPSHTSQYLCASGTGTEAFFGQGTRLTVV.

The chain's CDR3 is CATTSRVPNTGELFF. The CDR3 coding sequence is TGTGCCACCACCTCCAGGGTCCCGAACACCGGGGAGCTGTTTTTT. V usage is TRBV15 and J usage is TRBJ2-2; D might be TRBD1 (5 bases). The germline gives CDR1 LNHNV, CDR2 YYDKDF (reference sequence). This CDR3 contains 15 residues. V lost 7 bases and J 0 bases, leaving 12 bases between the germline ends.

The rearrangement uses TRBV7-2 and TRBJ2-7; TRBD2 aligns across 9 bases. CDR3 length: 15 residues. Germline V gives CDR1 SGHTA, CDR2 FQGNSA. The ends lost 1 base at V and 6 bases at J; junction bases unmatched: 7. The CDR3 DNA is TGTGCCAGCAGCTTAGGAGGCGGGGGGGCCTCCGAGCAGTACTTC. Protein: CASSLGGGGASEQYF.

There are many counts of this clonotype. This chain uses TRBV5-1 with TRBJ2-7; 7 bases are shared with TRBD2. There are 14 residues in the CDR3. Germline assignment: CDR1 SGHRS and CDR2 YFSETQ. V was pared by 2 bases and J by 2 bases, with 4 bases of the junction left unmatched. CDR3 sequence (DNA): TGCGCCAGCAGCTTTGCTAGCGGACCCTACGAGCAGTACTTC. As protein: CASSFASGPYEQYF.

This chain connects TRBV7-3 to TRBJ1-5; a weak D match, TRBD1 (5 bases). The V gene's germline CDR1 is SGHTA and CDR2 FQGTGA. V was clipped by 0 bases and J by 6 bases, with 6 bases between them. This CDR3 contains 13 residues. CDR3 nucleotide sequence: TGTGCCAGCAGCTTAACGGGGGGTCAGCCCCAGCATTTT. This gives the protein CASSLTGGQPQHF.

This clonotype was seen repeatedly, ten times or more. CDR3 protein: CSVNAGGSLYNEQFF. Here the CDR3 DNA reads TGCAGCGTTAACGCGGGAGGCTCATTATACAATGAGCAGTTCTTC. V usage is TRBV29-1 and J usage is TRBJ2-1; TRBD2 matches 8 bases. The germline V gene encodes CDR1 SQVTM and CDR2 ANQGSEA. Trimming at V came to 5 bases and at J to 4 bases, leaving 10 bases not matched to a gene. The CDR3 length is 15 residues.

This clonotype was recorded many times. This chain uses TRBV29-1 with TRBJ1-4, with TRBD1 identical over 8 bases. Unmatched junction bases numbered 9, after V lost 4 bases and J lost 8 bases. The CDR3 length is 14 residues. CDR1 is SQVTM and CDR2 is ANQGSEA in the germline V gene. CDR3 region: CSVVDRAVNEKLFF. The CDR3 nucleotides are TGCAGCGTTGTGGACAGGGCCGTGAACGAAAAACTGTTTTTT. The full variable domain, its missing parts supplied by reference TRBV29-1 and TRBJ1-4, is SAVISQKPSRDICQRGTSLTIQCQVDSQVTMMFWYRQQPGQSLTLIATANQGSEATYESGFVIDKFPISRPNLTFSTLTVSNMSPEDSSIYLCSVVDRAVNEKLFFGSGTQLSVL.

This clonotype was detected once. This rearrangement joins TRBV19 to TRBJ2-5, with 7 bases aligning to TRBD2. Germline trimming cut 6 bases from V and 3 bases from J; bases unmatched to any gene: 4. The CDR3 runs 13 residues. Per germline, CDR1 LNHDA and CDR2 SQIVND (reference sequence). DNA of the CDR3: TGTGCCAGTAGGTCCAGCGGGGAAGAGACCCAGTACTTC. Translation: CASRSSGEETQYF. Full variable domain (outside the CDR3, taken from reference TRBV19 and TRBJ2-5): DGGITQSPKYLFRKEGQNVTLSCEQNLNHDAMYWYRQDPGQGLRLIYYSQIVNDFQKGDIAEGYSVSREKKESFPLTVTSAQKNPTAFYLCASRSSGEETQYFGPGTRLLVL.

The J gene is TRBJ2-5, the V gene TRBV7-9; no clear D gene. The V end lost 5 bases, the J end lost 6 bases, and 10 bases lay between the germline ends. In germline, CDR1 is SEHNR, CDR2 FQNEAQ (reference sequence). There are 12 residues in the CDR3. The DNA of the CDR3 is TGTGCCAGCAGCCTCACCTCACAGACCCAGTACTTC. Translation: CASSLTSQTQYF.

This chain's CDR3 is CASSESMTADRNQPQHF. DNA for the CDR3: TGCGCCAGCAGTGAGTCTATGACAGCCGATCGCAATCAGCCCCAGCATTTT. The gene calls are TRBV10-1 and TRBJ1-5; weak D call: TRBD1 (5 bases). This CDR3 spans 17 amino acids. V was shortened by 0 bases and J by 2 bases, with 14 bases between the two germline ends. Looked up from germline, CDR1 is WNHNN and CDR2 is SYGVQD (reference sequence).

The V call is TRBV7-2, the J call TRBJ2-7, with D perhaps matching TRBD2 (5 bases). In germline, CDR1 is SGHTA, CDR2 FQGNSA. The CDR3 contains 14 residues. The V and J ends lost 5 bases and 2 bases respectively, with 13 bases between them. The CDR3: CASSPHGETYEQYF. DNA of the CDR3: TGTGCCAGCAGCCCACACGGGGAAACCTACGAGCAGTACTTC. Full variable domain (rest looked up from reference TRBV7-2 and TRBJ2-7): GAGVSQSPSNKVTEKGKDVELRCDPISGHTALYWYRQSLGQGLEFLIYFQGNSAPDKSGLPSDRFSAERTGGSVSTLTIQRTQQEDSAVYLCASSPHGETYEQYFGPGTRLTVT.

The rearrangement uses TRBV20-1 and TRBJ2-7; D may be TRBD1 or TRBD2 (6 bases each). The CDR3 is 14 amino acids. CDR1 is DFQATT, CDR2 SNEGSKA, per germline (reference sequence). Trimming left V 5 bases short and J 2 bases short, with 16 bases between. The CDR3, as DNA: TGCAGTGCTCCCCGGTCGGGGGCAGCCTACGAGCAGTACTTC. Encoded protein: CSAPRSGAAYEQYF.

The chain links TRBV7-6 to TRBJ2-5; D might be TRBD1 (5 bases). The V gene lost 1 base and the J gene lost 7 bases, with 13 bases spanning the gap. The CDR3 runs 14 residues. The germline V gene has CDR1 SGHVS and CDR2 FNYEAQ. The CDR3 bases are TGTGCCAGCAGCTTAGAAGGGGCTCGAGTGACCCAGTACTTC. This sequence encodes CASSLEGARVTQYF.

The chain is built from TRBV11-3 and TRBJ2-6; TRBD1 is a possible D gene (5 bases). CDR1 SGHNT and CDR2 YENEEA come from the germline V gene. The V end lost 2 bases, the J end lost 0 bases, and 5 bases lay between the germline ends. The CDR3 runs 15 residues. The CDR3 coding sequence is TGTGCCAGCAGCTTACAGGGCTCTGGGGCCAACGTCCTGACTTTC. This encodes CASSLQGSGANVLTF.

The DNA for the CDR3 is TGTGCCAGCAGTTTGCCGGGGGACCAAACCGGAAACACCTTC. It translates to CASSLPGDQTGNTF. The chain joins TRBV7-9 to TRBJ1-2; TRBD1 is a possible D gene (5 bases). V was trimmed by 6 bases and J by 12 bases, leaving 23 bases between them. The CDR3 runs to 14 residues. Looked up from germline, CDR1 is SEHNR and CDR2 is FQNEAQ (reference sequence).

This clonotype was seen at least ten times. The rearrangement joins TRBV9 to TRBJ2-1; TRBD2 agrees at 10 bases. Per the germline V gene, CDR1 is SGDLS and CDR2 is YYNGEE. V lost 4 bases to trimming and J lost 4 bases; unmatched junction nucleotides: 5. This CDR3 spans 15 amino acids. The CDR3 loop is CASSPGTSAYNEQFF. The CDR3 DNA follows: TGTGCCAGCAGCCCGGGGACTAGCGCGTACAATGAGCAGTTCTTC.

This clonotype was seen once. V usage is TRBV19 and J usage is TRBJ1-2; TRBD1 matches at 9 bases. Germline loops: CDR1 LNHDA, CDR2 SQIVND (reference sequence). V dropped 3 bases and J dropped 2; count of bases not matched to a gene: 7. The CDR3 totals 16 residues. DNA for the CDR3: TGTGCCAGTAGTATGTCCGGACAGGGGAGGAACTATGGCTACACCTTC. The encoded protein is CASSMSGQGRNYGYTF. Complete variable domain (other parts from reference TRBV19 and TRBJ1-2): DGGITQSPKYLFRKEGQNVTLSCEQNLNHDAMYWYRQDPGQGLRLIYYSQIVNDFQKGDIAEGYSVSREKKESFPLTVTSAQKNPTAFYLCASSMSGQGRNYGYTFGSGTRLTVV.

This clonotype was seen only a few times. V gene TRBV24-1 combines with J gene TRBJ1-1; TRBD1 agrees at 7 bases. Germline-derived CDR1 and CDR2 are KGHDR and SFDVKD. V lost 2 bases to trimming and J lost 13 bases; unmatched junction nucleotides: 6. The CDR3 totals 12 residues. The CDR3 bases are TGTGCCACCAGTGATTACAGGGGAGGGTTTTTCTTT. Its translation: CATSDYRGGFFF.

The chain carries TRBV7-9 and TRBJ2-5, with TRBD1 identical over 8 bases. Germline V gene lookup returns CDR1 SEHNR and CDR2 FQNEAQ (reference sequence). CDR3 length: 14 amino acids. V dropped 5 bases and J dropped 5; count of bases not matched to a gene: 7. The CDR3 coding sequence is TGTGCCAGCAGCCGGACAGGGTTTTTGGAGACCCAGTACTTC. This gives the protein CASSRTGFLETQYF.

This clonotype was seen a few times. The chain has TRBV24-1 and TRBJ2-1, with a tentative D call TRBD2 (5 bases). V was pared by 5 bases and J by 4 bases, with 17 bases between. CDR1 and CDR2 from the germline V gene are KGHDR and SFDVKD. The CDR3 consists of 16 residues. CDR3 coding DNA: TGTGCCACCAGTGCTAGAGGGCTATCGGAGTACAATGAGCAGTTCTTC. It yields the protein CATSARGLSEYNEQFF.

J is TRBJ1-6 and V is TRBV2; D unclear. Germline V lookup: CDR1 SNHLY, CDR2 FYNNEI. This CDR3 spans 15 amino acids. The V end was cut by 3 bases, the J end by 4 bases, with 10 bases between. The chain's CDR3 is CASSEGVKYNSPLHF. The CDR3 DNA sequence: TGTGCCAGCAGTGAGGGTGTGAAGTATAATTCACCCCTCCACTTT.

This clonotype was counted once. The chain joins TRBV15 to TRBJ2-3; 8 nucleotides match TRBD2. Looked up from germline, CDR1 is LNHNV and CDR2 is YYDKDF (reference sequence). The V and J ends lost 4 bases and 3 bases, in that order; junction bases with no gene match: 9. This CDR3 has 16 amino acids. The CDR3 here is CATSKTIAGMTDTQYF. CDR3 DNA sequence: TGTGCCACCAGCAAAACTATAGCGGGGATGACAGATACGCAGTATTTT.

This clonotype was seen a handful of times. The chain employs TRBV19 and TRBJ2-2, with D tentatively TRBD1 (5 bases). The germline gives CDR1 LNHDA, CDR2 SQIVND (reference sequence). With 4 bases removed from V and 5 bases from J, the gap between germline ends came to 14 bases. The CDR3 consists of 15 residues. The CDR3 DNA is TGTGCCAGTAGTACCTCCAGGGTAGGGACCGGGGAGCTGTTTTTT. It encodes CASSTSRVGTGELFF.

This clonotype showed up many times. V gene TRBV2 combines with J gene TRBJ2-1; possibly TRBD1 for D (5 bases). The CDR3 runs to 12 residues. Germline V gives CDR1 SNHLY, CDR2 FYNNEI. With 8 bases removed from V and 8 bases from J, the gap between germline ends came to 13 bases. The CDR3 nucleotides are TGTGCCAGCGGCATAATGACAGATGAGCAGTTCTTC. This encodes CASGIMTDEQFF. The full variable domain, completed using reference TRBV2 and TRBJ2-1, is EPEVTQTPSHQVTQMGQEVILRCVPISNHLYFYWYRQILGQKVEFLVSFYNNEISEKSEIFDDQFSVERPDGSNFTLKIRSTKLEDSAMYFCASGIMTDEQFFGPGTRLTVL.

The chain carries TRBV2 and TRBJ1-5; D is unclear. Germline V gene sequence: CDR1 SNHLY, CDR2 FYNNEI. V gave up 6 bases and J gave up 3 bases, with 9 bases separating them. This CDR3 comprises 13 residues. The CDR3 bases are TGTGCCAGCAGGGTAGGGAACAATCAGCCCCAGCATTTT. Its translation is CASRVGNNQPQHF.

This clonotype was observed a handful of times. This chain joins TRBV6-5 and TRBJ1-1, with D perhaps matching TRBD1 (6 bases). V was trimmed by 1 base and J by 3 bases, leaving 9 bases between them. The CDR3 loop spans 14 amino acids. From germline, CDR1 is MNHEY and CDR2 SVGAGI. The CDR3 DNA reads as TGTGCCAGCAGTTACTGGGACAAGGACACTGAAGCTTTCTTT. Protein: CASSYWDKDTEAFF.

This clonotype was counted many times. The chain recombines TRBV4-3 with TRBJ2-3; TRBD2 matches at 9 bases. The V gene's germline CDR1 is LGHNA and CDR2 YSLEER. Trimming at V came to 1 base and at J to 4 bases, leaving 6 bases not matched to a gene. This CDR3 spans 16 amino acids. CDR3 nucleotide sequence: TGCGCCAGCAGCCAAGCGGACGGACTAGCGTCAGATACGCAGTATTTT. It codes for CASSQADGLASDTQYF.

This clonotype was detected many times. V usage is TRBV19 and J usage is TRBJ2-1; D assignment may be TRBD1 or TRBD2 (5 bases each). CDR1 is LNHDA and CDR2 is SQIVND in the germline V gene (reference sequence). This CDR3 contains 12 residues. The CDR3 bases are TGTGCTTCAAACGAGGGGTTGGATGAGCAGTTCTTC. Its protein product is CASNEGLDEQFF.

This clonotype occurred a few times. The CDR3 DNA is TGTGCCAGCAGCCGCCGGGGCGCCTATGGCTACACCTTC. Translated: CASSRRGAYGYTF. J is TRBJ1-2 and V is TRBV5-4, with a tentative D call TRBD1 (5 bases). The CDR3 length is 13 residues. V was shortened by 4 bases and J by 4 bases, with 11 bases between the two germline ends. The germline gives CDR1 SGHNT, CDR2 YYREEE (reference sequence). Filled out from reference TRBV5-4 and TRBJ1-2, the complete variable domain reads ETGVTQSPTHLIKTRGQQVTLRCSSQSGHNTVSWYQQALGQGPQFIFQYYREEENGRGNFPPRFSGLQFPNYSSELNVNALELDDSALYLCASSRRGAYGYTFGSGTRLTVV.

The J gene is TRBJ1-2, the V gene TRBV5-1; 8 bases fit TRBD1. The ends lost 4 bases at V and 8 bases at J; junction bases unmatched: 10. The CDR3 is 14 amino acids. The germline V gene has CDR1 SGHRS and CDR2 YFSETQ. The CDR3 region has the DNA TGCGCCAGCAGCGGAACAGGGGGGCCCTCCGGCTACACCTTC. It specifies CASSGTGGPSGYTF.